The source of this TCR beta chain is a study of T cell repertoires in cytomegalovirus infection. Each CDR3 protein gets one entry after TCRdb re-called the reads with MiXCR. The repertoire holds about 890,000 distinct CDR3 sequences, with approximately 31% as singletons. A few counts support this clonotype. Its antigen remains unknown. The germline V gene has CDR1 MNHEY and CDR2 SMNVEV (reference sequence). V was cut by 0 bases and J by 2 bases, with 10 bases left in between. This CDR3 contains 15 residues. The source was cultured CD8+ T cells from PBMCs, collected from culture after CMV antigen stimulation. The chain couples TRBV27 to TRBJ1-2, with unresolved D. The sequence was collected from a human donor in good health (CMV status not recorded). Some clones in this sample may be carry-over from other donors' samples. The CDR3 spells CASSLSAPSNYGYTF. DNA for the CDR3: TGTGCCAGCAGTTTATCGGCACCATCAAACTATGGCTACACCTTC.